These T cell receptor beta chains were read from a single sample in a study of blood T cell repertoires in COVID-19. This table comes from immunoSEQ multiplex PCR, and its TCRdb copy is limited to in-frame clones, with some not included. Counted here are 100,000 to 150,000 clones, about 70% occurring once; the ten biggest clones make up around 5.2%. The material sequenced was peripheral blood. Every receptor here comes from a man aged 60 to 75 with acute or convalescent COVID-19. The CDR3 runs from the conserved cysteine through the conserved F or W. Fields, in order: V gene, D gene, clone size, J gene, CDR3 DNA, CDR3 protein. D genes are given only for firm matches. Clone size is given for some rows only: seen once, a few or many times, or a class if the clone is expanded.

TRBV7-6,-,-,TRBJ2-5,TGTGCCAGCAGACGACCCATGGACAGGGAGGGAGAGACCCAGTACTTC,CASRRPMDREGETQYF
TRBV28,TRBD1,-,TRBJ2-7,TGTGCCAGCAGTCTGGGCGGGACAGGGCACTACGAGCAGTACTTC,CASSLGGTGHYEQYF
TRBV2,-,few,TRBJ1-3,TGTGCCAGCAGTGTGAGTCCACCTGGAAACACCATATATTTT,CASSVSPPGNTIYF
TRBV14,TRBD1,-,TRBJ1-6,TGTGCCAGCAGCCAAGGGGCTAACAGGGGTAATTCACCCCTCCACTTT,CASSQGANRGNSPLHF
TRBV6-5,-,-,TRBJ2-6,TGTGCCAGCGGCGAGGGGGGGCCTGGGGCCAACGTCCTGACTTTC,CASGEGGPGANVLTF
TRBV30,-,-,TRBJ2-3,TGTGCCTGGAGTGCACCCCACGGGGGCACAGATACGCAGTATTTT,CAWSAPHGGTDTQYF
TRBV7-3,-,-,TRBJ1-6,TGTGCCAGCAGCTTAAAAGGGGTTGGTGGATCACCCCTCCACTTT,CASSLKGVGGSPLHF
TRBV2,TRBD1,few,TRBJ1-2,TGTGCCAGCAGTTTAACAGGGGGGGACTATGGCTACACCTTC,CASSLTGGDYGYTF
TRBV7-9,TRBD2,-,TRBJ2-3,TGTGCCAGCAGCGGGGGACTAGCGGGAGTCGGGGCAGATACGCAGTATTTT,CASSGGLAGVGADTQYF
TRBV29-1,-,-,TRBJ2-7,TGCAGCGTCCGCCAGGGTGGGCACGAGCAGTACTTC,CSVRQGGHEQYF
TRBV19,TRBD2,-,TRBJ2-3,TGTGCCAGTAATGGCGGGGGGGCGGGCACAGATACGCAGTATTTT,CASNGGGAGTDTQYF
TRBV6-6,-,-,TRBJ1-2,TGTGCCAGCAGTTACGGCTCCGGAGACGGCTACACCTTC,CASSYGSGDGYTF
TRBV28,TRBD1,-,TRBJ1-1,TGTGCCAGCAGTTCCACCACCCCGACAGGGAAACCTGAAGCTTTCTTT,CASSSTTPTGKPEAFF
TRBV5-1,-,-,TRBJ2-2,TGCGCCAGCAGTCCGGAGGCTTATGGCGGGGAGCTGTTTTTT,CASSPEAYGGELFF
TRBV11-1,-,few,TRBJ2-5,TGTGCCAGTCAGGCCCAAGAGACCCAGTACTTC,CASQAQETQYF
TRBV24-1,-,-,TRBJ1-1,TGTGCCACCAGTGTGGAGTGGAACACTGAAGCTTTCTTT,CATSVEWNTEAFF
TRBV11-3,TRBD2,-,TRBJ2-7,TGTGCCAGCAGCCCCGGGACTAGCGGGTTCTACGAGCAGTACTTC,CASSPGTSGFYEQYF
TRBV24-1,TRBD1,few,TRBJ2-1,TGTGCCACCAGTGATTACAGGGGAAACGAGCAGTTCTTC,CATSDYRGNEQFF